The clone carrying this T cell receptor (beta chain) came up many times. Its antigen remains unknown. The record originates from a study of T cells after yellow fever vaccination. In the study overall: The authors prepared low-cell-number fractions using SMART-Seq v4 Ultra Low Input.

Germline assignment: CDR1 MNHEY and CDR2 SVGEGT. This CDR3 comprises 15 residues. J lost 4 bases, V lost 5 bases, and 5 bases had no gene match. A universal primer site and UMIs were added as TCR cDNA was made by 5'RACE template switching. TCRdb itself ran the 5' RACE reads through MiXCR, one entry per CDR3 protein. The table has around 310,000 distinct CDR3 sequences, around 3.6% seen once. Findings of the study overall: The study re-detected most primary-vaccination clones after the booster (nearly 97% CD4, roughly 88% CD8).

The starting material was PBMCs, obtained on the day of the yellow fever booster vaccination. This clonotype was obtained from a young man who received the YFV17D yellow fever vaccine. The rearrangement links TRBV6-2 or TRBV6-3 to TRBJ2-1; 10 nucleotides match TRBD2. CDR3 region: CASSPLAGEYNEQFF. As DNA, the CDR3 is TGTGCCAGCAGTCCTCTAGCGGGGGAGTACAATGAGCAGTTCTTC.